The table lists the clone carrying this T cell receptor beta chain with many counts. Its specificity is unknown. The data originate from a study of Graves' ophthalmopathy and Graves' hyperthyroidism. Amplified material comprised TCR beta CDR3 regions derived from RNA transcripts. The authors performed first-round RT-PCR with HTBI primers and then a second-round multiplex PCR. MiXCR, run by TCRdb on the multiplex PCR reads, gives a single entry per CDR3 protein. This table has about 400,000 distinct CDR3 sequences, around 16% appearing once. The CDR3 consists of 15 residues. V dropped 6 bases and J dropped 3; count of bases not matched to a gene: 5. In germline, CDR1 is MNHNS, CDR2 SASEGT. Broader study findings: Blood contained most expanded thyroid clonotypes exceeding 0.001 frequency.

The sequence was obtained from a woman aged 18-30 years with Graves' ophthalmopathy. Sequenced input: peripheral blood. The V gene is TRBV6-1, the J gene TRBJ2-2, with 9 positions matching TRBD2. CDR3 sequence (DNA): TGTGCCAGCAGGACGCTAGCGGGGTACACCGGGGAGCTGTTTTTT. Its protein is CASRTLAGYTGELFF.